Described below is a single T cell receptor (beta chain) sequence and its context. Sequenced by immunoSEQ multiplex PCR; TCRdb stores in-frame clones only, minus some. Among a few hundred thousand clones listed, 80% to 90% were seen once. The J segment lost 1 base and the V segment lost 8 bases, leaving 17 bases of the junction unmatched. CDR3 length equals 19 residues. CDR1 and CDR2 from the germline V gene are LGHDT and YNNKEL (reference sequence). The record originates from a study of blood T cell repertoires in COVID-19. The clonotype was recovered from a man aged 40-50 years who had recovered from COVID-19. V and J are TRBV3-1 (or the pseudogene TRBV3-2) and TRBJ2-2, with 9 bases lining up with TRBD1. The material sequenced was PBMCs or T cells enriched from blood (not recorded which). The CDR3 DNA reads TGTGCCAGCCAAGGCCCAGGGACAGGGTACATACTGAACACCGGGGAGCTGTTTTTT. It specifies CASQGPGTGYILNTGELFF.